This TCR beta chain was found in a study of blood T cell repertoires in COVID-19. At the level of the study: The analysed material was cDNA or gDNA that came from T cells, B-cell-depleted T cells, or PBMCs.

This clone has more than one count but fewer than ten. J was trimmed by 1 base and V by 6 bases; bases with no gene match: 13. Germline CDR1 reads KGHDR; CDR2 reads SFDVKD. The CDR3 spans 17 residues. Per the authors' pipeline: Estimation of nucleated cell counts was performed using reference gene primer amplification. This table comes from immunoSEQ multiplex PCR, and its TCRdb copy is limited to in-frame clones, with some not included. V and J calls and clone size come straight from that table; D and trimming were deduced from the DNA. The data contain approximately 360,000 clones, roughly 90% of them singletons. Study members were between 18 and 89 years old and lived in 24 US regions. In assigning cohorts, the study relied on participant-reported clinical history.

V is TRBV24-1 and J is TRBJ1-1; TRBD1 matches at 7 bases. The sample taken for sequencing was PBMCs or T cells enriched from blood (not recorded which). The TCR comes from a woman aged 25 to 39 with acute COVID-19. The CDR3 spells CATSQIQRGPTNTEAFF. The CDR3 DNA reads TGTGCCACCAGTCAGATTCAGAGGGGGCCGACGAACACTGAAGCTTTCTTT.